Listed below are T cell receptor beta chains from one sample, sequenced in a study of human T cells and chemical hapten exposure. A single record per CDR3 protein comes from TCRdb applying MiXCR to the RACE reads. The repertoire has just under 40,000 distinct CDR3 sequences, about 13% of them found once; the top ten carry roughly 2%. Here the sequenced sample was whole blood, taken in connection with sensitization to the hapten diphenylcyclopropenone (DPC). These receptors all come from a woman in her forties with alopecia areata. Some clones in this sample may be carry-over from other donors' samples. The CDR3 runs from the conserved cysteine through the conserved F or W. D genes are given only for firm matches. The size of a clone is reported for some rows only, either as once, few or many, or as a class for expanded clones.

J: TRBJ2-3; D: -; V: TRBV29-1; size: many; CDR3: CSVDLGRGGSPDTQYF; DNA: TGCAGCGTTGATTTGGGTAGGGGGGGCTCCCCAGATACGCAGTATTTT
J: TRBJ1-4; D: -; V: TRBV2; size: many; CDR3: CASSPPQALNGEKLFF; DNA: TGTGCCAGCAGCCCTCCGCAGGCCCTCAACGGTGAAAAACTGTTTTTT
J: TRBJ2-3; D: -; V: TRBV28; size: few; CDR3: CASSPRSTTDTQYF; DNA: TGTGCCAGCAGCCCGAGGTCTACCACAGATACGCAGTATTTT
J: TRBJ1-1; D: -; V: TRBV7-9; size: many; CDR3: CASSLGVTEAFF; DNA: TGTGCCAGCAGCTTGGGGGTCACTGAAGCTTTCTTT
J: TRBJ1-6; D: -; V: TRBV7-8; size: few; CDR3: CASSSALGSSYNSPLHF; DNA: TGTGCCAGCAGCTCCGCCCTTGGGAGCTCCTATAATTCACCCCTCCACTTT
J: TRBJ2-5; D: TRBD2; V: TRBV9; size: many; CDR3: CASSAGTSGETQYF; DNA: TGTGCCAGCAGCGCGGGGACTAGCGGCGAGACCCAGTACTTC
J: TRBJ2-7; D: -; V: TRBV12-3/TRBV12-4; size: few; CDR3: CASSFDPSYEQYF; DNA: TGTGCCAGCAGTTTCGACCCTTCCTACGAGCAGTACTTC
J: TRBJ2-3; D: TRBD1; V: TRBV6-1; size: -; CDR3: CASSEATGGARRTQYF; DNA: TGTGCCAGCAGTGAGGCGACAGGGGGTGCGAGAAGGACGCAGTATTTT
J: TRBJ1-2; D: -; V: TRBV28; size: few; CDR3: CASLQGPDYDGYTF; DNA: TGTGCCAGCCTACAGGGCCCCGACTATGATGGCTACACCTTC
J: TRBJ2-1; D: -; V: TRBV29-1; size: -; CDR3: CSVQDPNYNEQFF; DNA: TGCAGCGTTCAGGACCCCAATTACAATGAGCAGTTCTTC
J: TRBJ1-1; D: TRBD1; V: TRBV20-1; size: -; CDR3: CRGTGSDTEAFF; DNA: TGCAGAGGGACAGGGTCGGACACTGAAGCTTTCTTT
J: TRBJ1-6; D: -; V: TRBV5-4; size: -; CDR3: CASSLKGHNSPLHF; DNA: TGTGCCAGCAGCTTAAAAGGACATAATTCACCCCTCCACTTT
J: TRBJ1-5; D: -; V: TRBV10-3; size: -; CDR3: CATRSDSNQPQHF; DNA: TGTGCCACCCGGAGCGATAGCAATCAGCCCCAGCATTTT
J: TRBJ1-3; D: -; V: TRBV12-3/TRBV12-4; size: many; CDR3: CASSLSAIYF; DNA: TGTGCCAGCAGTTTGAGTGCCATATATTTT
J: TRBJ1-3; D: TRBD1; V: TRBV9; size: few; CDR3: CASSAMTGNNTIYF; DNA: TGTGCCAGCAGCGCTATGACAGGGAACAACACCATATATTTT
J: TRBJ1-2; D: TRBD1; V: TRBV6-5; size: many; CDR3: CASSYSPGQGFGYTF; DNA: TGTGCCAGCAGTTACTCGCCGGGACAGGGATTTGGCTACACCTTC
J: TRBJ2-7; D: -; V: TRBV29-1; size: few; CDR3: CSVEGEGGRSYEQYF; DNA: TGCAGCGTTGAAGGGGAAGGCGGTCGCTCCTACGAGCAGTACTTC
J: TRBJ1-2; D: -; V: TRBV2; size: many; CDR3: CASSESEGGPTNWDGYTF; DNA: TGTGCCAGCAGTGAAAGTGAGGGAGGGCCTACCAATTGGGATGGCTACACCTTC
J: TRBJ2-2; D: TRBD2; V: TRBV2; size: many; CDR3: CASSEPRLALPTGELFF; DNA: TGTGCCAGCAGTGAACCGCGACTAGCGCTGCCGACCGGGGAGCTGTTTTTT
J: TRBJ2-5; D: -; V: TRBV3-1; size: -; CDR3: CASSQLGREETQYF; DNA: TGTGCCAGCAGCCAACTGGGGCGGGAAGAGACCCAGTACTTC
J: TRBJ1-1; D: TRBD1; V: TRBV29-1; size: many; CDR3: CSVEGTGGAYTEAFF; DNA: TGCAGCGTTGAGGGGACAGGGGGAGCTTACACTGAAGCTTTCTTT
J: TRBJ1-1; D: -; V: TRBV2; size: -; CDR3: CASSEIGRRNTEAFF; DNA: TGTGCCAGCAGTGAAATAGGGCGGAGGAACACTGAAGCTTTCTTT
J: TRBJ2-1; D: TRBD1; V: TRBV7-2; size: few; CDR3: CASNRQGDEQFF; DNA: TGTGCCAGCAACCGACAGGGCGATGAGCAGTTCTTC
J: TRBJ2-5; D: -; V: TRBV10-3; size: -; CDR3: CAISESGQGQETQYF; DNA: TGTGCCATCAGTGAGTCGGGGCAGGGCCAAGAGACCCAGTACTTC
J: TRBJ2-5; D: -; V: TRBV28; size: -; CDR3: CASSLSGQTQYF; DNA: TGTGCCAGCAGTTTGTCAGGCCAGACCCAGTACTTC
J: TRBJ1-6; D: -; V: TRBV3-1; size: -; CDR3: CASSQGAVNSPLHF; DNA: TGTGCCAGCAGCCAAGGGGCTGTTAATTCACCCCTCCACTTT
J: TRBJ2-3; D: TRBD2; V: TRBV10-1; size: many; CDR3: CASSGTSGPTDTQYF; DNA: TGCGCCAGCAGTGGGACTAGCGGCCCCACAGATACGCAGTATTTT
J: TRBJ2-5; D: -; V: TRBV10-3; size: many; CDR3: CAISPGTLQETQYF; DNA: TGTGCCATCAGCCCCGGGACACTTCAAGAGACCCAGTACTTC
J: TRBJ2-1; D: -; V: TRBV3-1; size: -; CDR3: CASSTRDARTHNEQFF; DNA: TGTGCCAGCAGCACCCGGGACGCCCGGACCCACAATGAGCAGTTCTTC
J: TRBJ2-1; D: TRBD2; V: TRBV7-6; size: many; CDR3: CASSLGGRSVSYNEQFF; DNA: TGTGCCAGCAGCTTGGGCGGGAGAAGTGTTTCCTACAATGAGCAGTTCTTC
J: TRBJ2-7; D: -; V: TRBV7-8; size: many; CDR3: CASSLTDTTYEQYF; DNA: TGTGCCAGCAGCCTAACGGACACGACCTACGAGCAGTACTTC
J: TRBJ2-3; D: TRBD2; V: TRBV29-1; size: -; CDR3: CSVDFSGSPDTQYF; DNA: TGCAGCGTCGATTTTAGCGGGAGCCCAGATACGCAGTATTTT
J: TRBJ2-1; D: -; V: TRBV28; size: -; CDR3: CASMARGFYNEQFF; DNA: TGTGCCAGCATGGCGAGGGGGTTCTACAATGAGCAGTTCTTC
J: TRBJ2-4; D: TRBD1; V: TRBV2; size: many; CDR3: CASTGQGANIQYF; DNA: TGTGCCAGCACCGGACAGGGGGCAAACATTCAGTACTTC
J: TRBJ2-7; D: -; V: TRBV2; size: few; CDR3: CASKGVAEAYEQYF; DNA: TGTGCCAGCAAAGGGGTAGCGGAAGCCTACGAGCAGTACTTC
J: TRBJ2-7; D: -; V: TRBV27; size: many; CDR3: CASRPPLGEQYF; DNA: TGTGCCAGCAGGCCCCCTTTAGGCGAGCAGTACTTC
J: TRBJ1-5; D: -; V: TRBV28; size: -; CDR3: CASTLYGGRQPQHF; DNA: TGTGCCAGCACCCTATATGGGGGGAGGCAGCCCCAGCATTTT
J: TRBJ2-1; D: TRBD2; V: TRBV10-1; size: many; CDR3: CASSESTSQQFF; DNA: TGCGCCAGCAGTGAGTCGACTAGCCAGCAGTTCTTC
J: TRBJ2-1; D: TRBD1; V: TRBV7-2; size: many; CDR3: CASSLQPGQGYNEQFF; DNA: TGTGCCAGCAGCCTTCAACCGGGACAGGGTTACAATGAGCAGTTCTTC
J: TRBJ2-7; D: -; V: TRBV18; size: many; CDR3: CASSSDRSSYEQYF; DNA: TGTGCCAGCTCAAGCGACAGGAGCTCCTACGAGCAGTACTTC
J: TRBJ1-1; D: TRBD1; V: TRBV27; size: many; CDR3: CASRPQGLNTEAFF; DNA: TGTGCCAGCAGGCCACAGGGGTTGAACACTGAAGCTTTCTTT
J: TRBJ2-1; D: -; V: TRBV14; size: many; CDR3: CASSPRPRVNEQFF; DNA: TGTGCCAGCAGCCCCCGACCTAGGGTCAATGAGCAGTTCTTC
J: TRBJ2-3; D: -; V: TRBV27; size: few; CDR3: CASLTTNTDTQYF; DNA: TGTGCCAGCCTGACGACGAACACAGATACGCAGTATTTT
J: TRBJ2-3; D: -; V: TRBV7-2; size: few; CDR3: CASSFRFDTQYF; DNA: TGTGCCAGCAGCTTCCGGTTTGATACGCAGTATTTT
J: TRBJ2-1; D: -; V: TRBV6-1; size: few; CDR3: CASSYGQSYNEQFF; DNA: TGTGCCAGCAGTTACGGACAGTCATACAATGAGCAGTTCTTC
J: TRBJ2-2; D: TRBD2; V: TRBV28; size: -; CDR3: CASSLVGRAGELFF; DNA: TGTGCCAGCAGTTTAGTCGGGAGGGCCGGGGAGCTGTTTTTT
J: TRBJ2-7; D: -; V: TRBV28; size: few; CDR3: CASSLTAPSYEQYF; DNA: TGTGCCAGCAGTTTGACAGCCCCATCCTACGAGCAGTACTTC
J: TRBJ2-7; D: -; V: TRBV28; size: -; CDR3: CASSLASGAINEQYF; DNA: TGTGCCAGCAGTTTAGCGTCAGGCGCTATCAACGAGCAGTACTTC
J: TRBJ1-6; D: TRBD1; V: TRBV6-1; size: many; CDR3: CASSGQGLNSPLHF; DNA: TGTGCCAGCAGTGGACAGGGTCTAAATTCACCCCTCCACTTT
J: TRBJ2-7; D: -; V: TRBV3-1; size: many; CDR3: CASRGGGYEQYF; DNA: TGTGCCAGCAGAGGGGGTGGCTACGAGCAGTACTTC
J: TRBJ2-7; D: TRBD1; V: TRBV6-5; size: -; CDR3: CASSYSAGGETYEQYF; DNA: TGTGCCAGCAGTTACTCTGCAGGGGGAGAGACCTACGAGCAGTACTTC
J: TRBJ1-2; D: -; V: TRBV28; size: few; CDR3: CASSSGTAPSDGYTF; DNA: TGTGCCAGCAGTTCCGGGACGGCCCCGTCAGATGGCTACACCTTC
J: TRBJ1-4; D: -; V: TRBV7-2; size: few; CDR3: CASSLAGSATNEKLFF; DNA: TGTGCCAGCAGCTTAGCGGGGAGTGCAACTAATGAAAAACTGTTTTTT
J: TRBJ1-1; D: -; V: TRBV29-1; size: -; CDR3: CSVEDRAGKAFF; DNA: TGCAGCGTTGAAGATAGGGCGGGGAAAGCTTTCTTT
J: TRBJ1-5; D: -; V: TRBV7-9; size: few; CDR3: CASSLGGSGNQPQHF; DNA: TGTGCCAGCAGCTTAGGTGGGAGTGGCAATCAGCCCCAGCATTTT
J: TRBJ1-1; D: -; V: TRBV6-1; size: few; CDR3: CASSEVFRNTEAFF; DNA: TGTGCCAGCAGTGAAGTCTTCAGGAACACTGAAGCTTTCTTT
J: TRBJ2-7; D: -; V: TRBV7-2; size: few; CDR3: CASSFGQTPYEQYF; DNA: TGTGCCAGCAGCTTTGGGCAAACCCCCTACGAGCAGTACTTC
J: TRBJ1-5; D: -; V: TRBV9; size: -; CDR3: CASSVSWGLNQPQHF; DNA: TGTGCCAGCAGCGTTTCATGGGGGTTGAATCAGCCCCAGCATTTT
J: TRBJ2-5; D: -; V: TRBV27; size: many; CDR3: CASSLSTTGETQYF; DNA: TGTGCCAGCAGTTTATCAACCACCGGAGAGACCCAGTACTTC
J: TRBJ1-2; D: -; V: TRBV5-1; size: few; CDR3: CASSFQGTNYGYTF; DNA: TGCGCCAGCAGCTTTCAAGGCACCAACTATGGCTACACCTTC